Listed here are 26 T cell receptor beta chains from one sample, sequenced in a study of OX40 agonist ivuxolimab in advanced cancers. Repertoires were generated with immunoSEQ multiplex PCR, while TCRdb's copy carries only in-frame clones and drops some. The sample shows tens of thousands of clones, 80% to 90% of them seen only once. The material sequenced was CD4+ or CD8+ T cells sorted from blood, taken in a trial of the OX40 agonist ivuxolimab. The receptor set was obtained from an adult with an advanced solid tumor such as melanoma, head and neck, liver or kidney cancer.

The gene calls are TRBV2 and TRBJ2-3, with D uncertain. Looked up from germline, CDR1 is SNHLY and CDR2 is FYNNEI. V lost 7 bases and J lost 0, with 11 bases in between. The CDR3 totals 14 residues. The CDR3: CASTLRLSTDTQYF. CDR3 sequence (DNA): TGTGCCAGCACCCTGCGGCTTAGCACAGATACGCAGTATTTT.

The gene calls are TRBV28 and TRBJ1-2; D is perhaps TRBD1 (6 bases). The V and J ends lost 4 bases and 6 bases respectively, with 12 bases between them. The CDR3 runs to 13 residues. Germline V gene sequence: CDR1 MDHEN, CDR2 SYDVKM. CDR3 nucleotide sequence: TGTGCCAGCAGTTATACAGGGACTCATGGCTACACCTTC. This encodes CASSYTGTHGYTF.

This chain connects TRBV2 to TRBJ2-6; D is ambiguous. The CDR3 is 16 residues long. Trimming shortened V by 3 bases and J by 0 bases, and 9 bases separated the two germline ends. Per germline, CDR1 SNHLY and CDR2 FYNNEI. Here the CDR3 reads CASSDELNSGANVLTF. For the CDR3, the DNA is TGTGCCAGCAGTGATGAGCTTAACTCTGGGGCCAACGTCCTGACTTTC.

CDR3 nucleotide sequence: TGTGCCAGCAGCCCTAATCAGCCCCAGCATTTT. This sequence encodes CASSPNQPQHF. This chain uses TRBV6-5 with TRBJ1-5; D is uncertain. Trimming took off 6 bases at V and 4 bases at J, with 4 bases between the two ends. In germline, CDR1 is MNHEY, CDR2 SVGAGI. The CDR3 sequence is 11 residues long.

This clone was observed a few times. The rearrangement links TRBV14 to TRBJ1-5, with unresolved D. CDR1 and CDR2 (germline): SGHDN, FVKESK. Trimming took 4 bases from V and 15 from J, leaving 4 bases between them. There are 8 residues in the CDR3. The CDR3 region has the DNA TGTGCCAGCAGCCTGGGGCATTTT. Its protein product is CASSLGHF.

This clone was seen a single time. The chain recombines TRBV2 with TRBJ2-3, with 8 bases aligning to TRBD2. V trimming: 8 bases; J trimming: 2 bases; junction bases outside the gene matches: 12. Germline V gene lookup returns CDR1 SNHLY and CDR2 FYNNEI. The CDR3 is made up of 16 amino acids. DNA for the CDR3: TGTGCCAGCCTTGTGACGGGTAGCGGGACCACAGATACGCAGTATTTT. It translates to CASLVTGSGTTDTQYF.

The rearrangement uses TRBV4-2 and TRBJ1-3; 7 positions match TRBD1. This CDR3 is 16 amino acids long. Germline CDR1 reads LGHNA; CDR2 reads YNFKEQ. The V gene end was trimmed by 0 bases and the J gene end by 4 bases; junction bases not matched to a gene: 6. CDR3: CASSQDATGSGNTIYF. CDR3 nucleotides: TGTGCCAGCAGCCAAGATGCGACAGGGTCCGGAAACACCATATATTTT.

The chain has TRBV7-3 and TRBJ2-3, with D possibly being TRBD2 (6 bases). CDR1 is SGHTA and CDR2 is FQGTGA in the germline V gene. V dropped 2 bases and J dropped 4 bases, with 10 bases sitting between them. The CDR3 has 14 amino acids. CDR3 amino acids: CASSLGGTPDTQYF. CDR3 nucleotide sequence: TGTGCCAGCAGCTTAGGAGGGACTCCAGATACGCAGTATTTT. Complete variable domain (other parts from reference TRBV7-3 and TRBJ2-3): GAGVSQTPSNKVTEKGKYVELRCDPISGHTALYWYRQSLGQGPEFLIYFQGTGAADDSGLPNDRFFAVRPEGSVSTLKIQRTERGDSAVYLCASSLGGTPDTQYFGPGTRLTVL.

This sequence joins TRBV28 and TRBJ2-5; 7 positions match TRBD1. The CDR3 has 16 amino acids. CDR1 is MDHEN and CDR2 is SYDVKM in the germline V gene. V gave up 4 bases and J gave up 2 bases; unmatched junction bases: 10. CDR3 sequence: CASSSVGQPQQETQYF. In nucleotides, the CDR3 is TGTGCCAGCAGTTCCGTGGGACAGCCACAACAAGAGACCCAGTACTTC.

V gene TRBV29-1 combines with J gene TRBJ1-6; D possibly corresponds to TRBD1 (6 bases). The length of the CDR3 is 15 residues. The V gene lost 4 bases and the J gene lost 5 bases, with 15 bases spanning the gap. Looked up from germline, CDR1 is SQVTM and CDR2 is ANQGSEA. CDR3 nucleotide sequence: TGCAGCGTTGCCCTCTCGGGGGGCCATAATTCACCCCTCCACTTT. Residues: CSVALSGGHNSPLHF.

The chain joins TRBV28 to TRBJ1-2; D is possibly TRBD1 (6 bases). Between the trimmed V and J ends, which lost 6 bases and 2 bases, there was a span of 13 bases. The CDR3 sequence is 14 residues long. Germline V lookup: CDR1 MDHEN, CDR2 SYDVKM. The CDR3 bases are TGTGCCAGCAGGCCCATCGGACAGAACTATGGCTACACCTTC. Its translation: CASRPIGQNYGYTF.

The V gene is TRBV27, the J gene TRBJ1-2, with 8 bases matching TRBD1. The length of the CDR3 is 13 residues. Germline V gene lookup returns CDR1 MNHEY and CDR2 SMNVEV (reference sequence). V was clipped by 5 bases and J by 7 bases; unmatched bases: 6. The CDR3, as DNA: TGTGCCAGCAGTAGAACAGGGGGGTTTGGCTACACCTTC. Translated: CASSRTGGFGYTF.

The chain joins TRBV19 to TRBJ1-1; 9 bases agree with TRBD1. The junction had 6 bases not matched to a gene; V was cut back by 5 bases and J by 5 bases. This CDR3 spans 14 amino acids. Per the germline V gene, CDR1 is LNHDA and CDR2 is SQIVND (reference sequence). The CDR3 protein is CASSATGGRTEAFF. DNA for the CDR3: TGTGCCAGTAGTGCTACAGGGGGCCGAACTGAAGCTTTCTTT.

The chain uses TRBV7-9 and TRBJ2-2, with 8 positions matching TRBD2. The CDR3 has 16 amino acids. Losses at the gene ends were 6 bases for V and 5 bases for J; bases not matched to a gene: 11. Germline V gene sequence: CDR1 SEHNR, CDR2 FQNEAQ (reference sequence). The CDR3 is CASSRTSGSTTGELFF. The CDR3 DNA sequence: TGTGCCAGCAGTCGGACCAGCGGGAGTACAACCGGGGAGCTGTTTTTT.

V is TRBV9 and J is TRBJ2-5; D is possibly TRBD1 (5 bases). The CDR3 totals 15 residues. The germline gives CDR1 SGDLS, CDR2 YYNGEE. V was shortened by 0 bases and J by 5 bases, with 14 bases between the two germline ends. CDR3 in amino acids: CASSVAGRAGETQYF. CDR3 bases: TGTGCCAGCAGCGTAGCAGGGCGAGCCGGGGAGACCCAGTACTTC.

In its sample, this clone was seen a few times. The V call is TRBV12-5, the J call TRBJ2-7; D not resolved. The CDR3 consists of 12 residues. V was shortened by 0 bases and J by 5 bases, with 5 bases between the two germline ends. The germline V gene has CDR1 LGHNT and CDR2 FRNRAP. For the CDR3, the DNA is TGTGCTAGTGGTTTGGTAGAGAACGAGCAGTACTTC. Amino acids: CASGLVENEQYF.

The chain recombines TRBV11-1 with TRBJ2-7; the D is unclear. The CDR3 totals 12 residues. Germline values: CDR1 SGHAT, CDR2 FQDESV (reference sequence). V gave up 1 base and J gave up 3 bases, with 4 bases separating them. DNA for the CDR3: TGTGCCAGCAGCTTAGACTTCTACGAGCAGTACTTC. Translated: CASSLDFYEQYF.

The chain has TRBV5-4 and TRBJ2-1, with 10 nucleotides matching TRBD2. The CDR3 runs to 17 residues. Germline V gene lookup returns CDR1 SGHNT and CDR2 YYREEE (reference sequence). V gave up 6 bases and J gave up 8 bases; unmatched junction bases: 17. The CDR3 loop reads CASTEGASGRLSDEQFF. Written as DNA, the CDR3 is TGTGCCAGCACCGAGGGGGCTAGCGGGAGACTTTCGGATGAGCAGTTCTTC. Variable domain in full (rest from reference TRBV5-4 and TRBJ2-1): ETGVTQSPTHLIKTRGQQVTLRCSSQSGHNTVSWYQQALGQGPQFIFQYYREEENGRGNFPPRFSGLQFPNYSSELNVNALELDDSALYLCASTEGASGRLSDEQFFGPGTRLTVL.

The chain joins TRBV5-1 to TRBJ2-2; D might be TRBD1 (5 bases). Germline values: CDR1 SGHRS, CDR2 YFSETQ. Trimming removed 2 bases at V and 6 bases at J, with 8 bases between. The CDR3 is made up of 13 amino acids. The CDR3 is CASSFQGSGELFF. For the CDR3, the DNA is TGCGCCAGCAGCTTCCAGGGTTCCGGGGAGCTGTTTTTT.

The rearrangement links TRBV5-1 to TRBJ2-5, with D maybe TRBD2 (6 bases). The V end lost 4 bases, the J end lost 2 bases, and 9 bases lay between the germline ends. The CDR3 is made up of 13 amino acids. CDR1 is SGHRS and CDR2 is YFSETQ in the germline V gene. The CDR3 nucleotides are TGCGCCAGCAGCAGCCGGGGGCAAGAGACCCAGTACTTC. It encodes CASSSRGQETQYF.

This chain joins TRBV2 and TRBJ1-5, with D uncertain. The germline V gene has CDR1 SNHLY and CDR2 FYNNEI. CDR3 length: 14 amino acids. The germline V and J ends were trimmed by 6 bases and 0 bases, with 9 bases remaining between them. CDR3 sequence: CASRTTFSNQPQHF. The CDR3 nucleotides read TGTGCCAGCAGAACGACATTTAGCAATCAGCCCCAGCATTTT.

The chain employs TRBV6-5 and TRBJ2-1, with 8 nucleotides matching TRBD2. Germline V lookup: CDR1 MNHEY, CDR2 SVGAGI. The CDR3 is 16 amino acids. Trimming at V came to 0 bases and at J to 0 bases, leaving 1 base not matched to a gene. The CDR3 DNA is TGTGCCAGCAGTTACTCGAGCGGGAGCTCCTACAATGAGCAGTTCTTC. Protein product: CASSYSSGSSYNEQFF.

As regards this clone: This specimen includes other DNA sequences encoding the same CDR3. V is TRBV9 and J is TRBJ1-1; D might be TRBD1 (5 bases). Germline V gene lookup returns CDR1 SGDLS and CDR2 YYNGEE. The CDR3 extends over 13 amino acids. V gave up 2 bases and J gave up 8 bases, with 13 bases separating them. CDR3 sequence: CASSVGDGTEAFF. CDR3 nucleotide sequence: TGTGCCAGCAGCGTTGGGGACGGTACAGAAGCTTTCTTT.

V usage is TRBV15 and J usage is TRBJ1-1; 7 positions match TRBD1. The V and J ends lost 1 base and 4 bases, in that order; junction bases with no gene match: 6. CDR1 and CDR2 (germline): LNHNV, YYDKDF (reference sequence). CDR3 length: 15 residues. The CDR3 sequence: CATSRGEQGSTEAFF. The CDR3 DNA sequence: TGTGCCACCAGCAGAGGGGAACAGGGGAGCACTGAAGCTTTCTTT.

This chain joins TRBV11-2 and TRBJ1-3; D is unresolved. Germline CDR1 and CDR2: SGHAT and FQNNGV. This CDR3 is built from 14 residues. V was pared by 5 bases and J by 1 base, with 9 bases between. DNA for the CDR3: TGTGCCAGCAGCCCCGATCTATCTGGAAACACCATATATTTT. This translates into CASSPDLSGNTIYF.

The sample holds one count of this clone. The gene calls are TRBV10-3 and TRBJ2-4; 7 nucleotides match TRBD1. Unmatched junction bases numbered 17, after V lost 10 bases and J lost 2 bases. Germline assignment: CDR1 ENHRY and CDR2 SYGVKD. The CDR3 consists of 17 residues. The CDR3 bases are TGTGCCAGCCGGGCGACCCAGAACAGGGGAACCAAAAACATTCAGTACTTC. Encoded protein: CASRATQNRGTKNIQYF.